This T cell receptor (beta chain) is from a study of T cells in tuberculosis. Germline lookup yields CDR1 LGHNA and CDR2 YNFKEQ. The ends lost 1 base at V and 7 bases at J; junction bases unmatched: 7. CDR3 length: 16 amino acids. Clones were read by immunoSEQ multiplex PCR, and TCRdb kept only the in-frame ones, dropping some. The profile covers some 34,000 clones, with 95% to 97% appearing a single time and approximately 5.8% taken by the ten largest. The sequencing input was PBMCs. The chain recombines TRBV4-2 with TRBJ2-3, with TRBD2 matching over 11 bases. This receptor was taken from a donor between 10 and 35 years old with latent tuberculosis or without tuberculosis infection. For the CDR3, the DNA is TGTGCCAGCAGCCAAGTTGGTAGCGGGAGGGAAAATACGCAGTATTTT. Encoded protein: CASSQVGSGRENTQYF.